The 27 T cell receptor beta chains reported below all come from one sample, sequenced in a study of blood T cell repertoires in COVID-19. Assay: immunoSEQ multiplex PCR; the TCRdb copy retains only in-frame clones and omits some. The repertoire has about 370,000 clones, around 87% of them found once; the top ten carry 0.9% to 1.1%. The source material was PBMCs or T cells enriched from blood (not recorded which). These receptors came from a man between 18 and 35 years old who had recovered from COVID-19.

The chain couples TRBV4-2 to TRBJ1-4; D is possibly TRBD1 (5 bases). This CDR3 is built from 16 residues. Per the germline V gene, CDR1 is LGHNA and CDR2 is YNFKEQ. Between the trimmed V and J ends, which lost 1 base and 3 bases, there was a span of 12 bases. In DNA form, the CDR3 reads TGTGCCAGCAGCCAAGTAGGTCAGGGTCCTAATGAAAAACTGTTTTTT. Residues: CASSQVGQGPNEKLFF.

This chain links TRBV28 with TRBJ2-7; possible D gene TRBD1, 6 bases. CDR1 is MDHEN, CDR2 SYDVKM, per germline. The V end was cut by 8 bases, the J end by 0 bases, with 20 bases between. The CDR3 totals 16 residues. CDR3 bases: TGTGCCAGCCGAACCCTGACAGGCTTGAGCTCCTACGAGCAGTACTTC. Residues: CASRTLTGLSSYEQYF.

This rearrangement joins TRBV3-1 (or the pseudogene TRBV3-2) to TRBJ2-7; D is perhaps TRBD1 (5 bases). From germline, CDR1 is LGHDT and CDR2 YNNKEL (reference sequence). The CDR3 is 14 residues long. Trimming removed 1 base at V and 2 bases at J, with 9 bases between. CDR3 in amino acids: CASSQVQGPYEQYF. In DNA, the CDR3 is TGTGCCAGCAGCCAAGTCCAGGGTCCCTACGAGCAGTACTTC.

This sequence joins TRBV9 and TRBJ1-5; the match to TRBD1 covers 7 bases. Germline V CDR1 and CDR2: SGDLS, YYNGEE. V lost 3 bases to trimming and J lost 3 bases; unmatched junction nucleotides: 3. The CDR3 is 14 residues long. CDR3 sequence: CASSAGQINQPQHF. The DNA of the CDR3 is TGTGCCAGCAGCGCGGGACAGATCAATCAGCCCCAGCATTTT.

In its sample, this clone was seen a few times. V usage is TRBV1 and J usage is TRBJ1-1. TRBV1 is a pseudogene locus. The CDR3 loop spans 15 amino acids. The CDR3 loop is CTSSLNAGSPTEAFF. DNA of the CDR3: TGCACCAGCAGCCTGAACGCGGGGTCACCCACTGAAGCTTTCTTT.

The chain is built from TRBV28 and TRBJ1-1; 10 bases are shared with TRBD1. CDR1 is MDHEN, CDR2 SYDVKM, per germline. The V gene end was trimmed by 5 bases and the J gene end by 8 bases; junction bases not matched to a gene: 8. The CDR3 is 14 residues long. For the CDR3, the DNA is TGTGCCAGCAGTCCCTGGACAGGGGGGCAAGAAGCTTTCTTT. Its protein is CASSPWTGGQEAFF.

For this clone: Other DNA sequences in this specimen translate into the identical CDR3. The chain employs TRBV30 and TRBJ1-5; perhaps TRBD1 as D (5 bases). CDR1 GTSNPN and CDR2 SVGIG come from the germline V gene (reference sequence). V lost 2 bases to trimming and J lost 4 bases, with 9 bases between them. The CDR3 sequence is 13 residues long. The CDR3 protein is CAWSPTGNQPQHF. The DNA of the CDR3 is TGTGCCTGGAGTCCTACAGGTAATCAGCCCCAGCATTTT.

The rearrangement links TRBV6-1 to TRBJ1-2, with D possibly TRBD1 on 5 matching bases. This CDR3 spans 14 amino acids. Looked up from germline, CDR1 is MNHNS and CDR2 is SASEGT. The V end lost 0 bases, the J end lost 8 bases, and 13 bases lay between the germline ends. The CDR3 here is CASSEAQGARGYTF. CDR3 sequence (DNA): TGTGCCAGCAGTGAAGCGCAAGGGGCGCGCGGCTACACCTTC.

The genes are TRBV7-2 and TRBJ2-3; 9 bases map to TRBD2. The CDR3 runs 15 residues. Germline V CDR1 and CDR2: SGHTA, FQGNSA. J lost 5 bases, V lost 3 bases, and 6 bases had no gene match. The CDR3 spells CASSFAGGRRDTQYF. The CDR3 nucleotides read TGTGCCAGCAGCTTTGCGGGAGGGCGCAGAGATACGCAGTATTTT.

A single count supports this clone. V and J are TRBV2 and TRBJ1-1; D may be TRBD1 (6 bases). V lost 6 bases and J lost 0, with 14 bases in between. Per germline, CDR1 SNHLY and CDR2 FYNNEI. The CDR3 has 15 amino acids. CDR3 in DNA: TGTGCCAGCAGCGGTGGCAGGGGACTGAACACTGAAGCTTTCTTT. It specifies CASSGGRGLNTEAFF.

This chain joins TRBV2 and TRBJ2-3; 7 bases agree with TRBD2. The V gene's germline CDR1 is SNHLY and CDR2 FYNNEI. Trimming cost V 7 bases and J 6 bases; bases outside gene matches: 4. The CDR3 sequence is 12 residues long. The CDR3 here is CASTGGGDTQYF. In DNA, the CDR3 is TGTGCCAGCACGGGGGGAGGGGATACGCAGTATTTT.

This clone has a single count. CDR3 in DNA: TGTGCCAGCAACATACTAGCGGGGAACTACGAGCAGTACTTC. As protein: CASNILAGNYEQYF. V gene TRBV5-6 combines with J gene TRBJ2-7, with 10 bases fitting TRBD2. The CDR3 extends over 14 amino acids. Germline assignment: CDR1 SGHDT and CDR2 YYEEEE. V was clipped by 6 bases and J by 3 bases; unmatched bases: 6.

CDR3 in DNA: TGTGCCAGCAGCCCCAACCCGGGACAGGGTCTGGGACAGCCCCAGCATTTT. Its protein is CASSPNPGQGLGQPQHF. The J gene is TRBJ1-5, the V gene TRBV5-4; 9 bases line up with TRBD1. The length of the CDR3 is 17 residues. The V and J ends lost 4 bases and 7 bases, in that order; junction bases with no gene match: 15. From germline, CDR1 is SGHNT and CDR2 YYREEE (reference sequence).

V usage is TRBV4-1 and J usage is TRBJ2-1; 13 bases fit TRBD2. The V gene end was trimmed by 5 bases and the J gene end by 10 bases; junction bases not matched to a gene: 17. Germline CDR1 MGHRA, CDR2 YSYEKL. The CDR3 runs to 18 residues. DNA for the CDR3: TGCGCCAGCAGCGAAACTAGCGGGGGGGGCCTGGGATTTGGAGAGCAGTTCTTC. Protein product: CASSETSGGGLGFGEQFF.

This clone is a singleton in its sample. The J gene is TRBJ2-7, the V gene TRBV5-1, with a tentative D call TRBD1 (6 bases). Trimming removed 1 base at V and 3 bases at J, with 17 bases between. CDR1 and CDR2 (germline): SGHRS, YFSETQ. The CDR3 totals 16 residues. Here the CDR3 reads CASSLQGQGYFYEQYF. The CDR3 nucleotides are TGCGCCAGCAGCTTGCAGGGGCAGGGATATTTCTACGAGCAGTACTTC.

The V call is TRBV5-1, the J call TRBJ1-1, with D tentatively TRBD1 (6 bases). This CDR3 comprises 14 residues. V shed 4 bases and J shed 4 bases, with 14 bases lying between them. Germline V gene data show CDR1 as SGHRS and CDR2 as YFSETQ. The chain's CDR3 is CASSENRVGTEAFF. CDR3 nucleotides: TGCGCCAGCAGCGAAAACAGGGTTGGCACTGAAGCTTTCTTT. Full variable domain (rest looked up from reference TRBV5-1 and TRBJ1-1): KAGVTQTPRYLIKTRGQQVTLSCSPISGHRSVSWYQQTPGQGLQFLFEYFSETQRNKGNFPGRFSGRQFSNSRSEMNVSTLELGDSALYLCASSENRVGTEAFFGQGTRLTVV.

This clone was seen only once. V and J are TRBV25-1 and TRBJ1-5, with a tentative D call TRBD1 (6 bases). With 3 bases removed from V and 4 bases from J, the gap between germline ends came to 13 bases. Germline values: CDR1 MGHDK, CDR2 SYGVNS. This CDR3 region has 15 residues. The CDR3: CASSERAGENQPQHF. The CDR3 nucleotides read TGTGCCAGCAGTGAGAGGGCAGGGGAGAATCAGCCCCAGCATTTT.

The chain recombines TRBV10-3 with TRBJ2-7; 14 positions match TRBD2. J lost 4 bases, V lost 10 bases, and 6 bases had no gene match. The CDR3 spans 14 residues. Germline V CDR1 and CDR2: ENHRY, SYGVKD. The CDR3 region is CASAGTSGGYEQYF. CDR3 DNA sequence: TGTGCCAGCGCAGGGACTAGCGGGGGTTACGAGCAGTACTTC.

The chain is built from TRBV19 and TRBJ2-7; 11 nucleotides align to TRBD1. V was clipped by 4 bases and J by 7 bases; unmatched bases: 9. The CDR3 is made up of 15 amino acids. Germline CDR1 LNHDA, CDR2 SQIVND (reference sequence). CDR3 region: CASSKYADRGQEQYF. The DNA for the CDR3 is TGTGCCAGTAGTAAATACGCGGACAGGGGGCAAGAGCAGTACTTC.

The chain combines TRBV7-2 with TRBJ2-4, with D possibly matching TRBD1 (5 bases). The CDR3 covers 15 residues. The V end lost 0 bases, the J end lost 7 bases, and 13 bases lay between the germline ends. Germline V CDR1 and CDR2: SGHTA, FQGNSA. The CDR3 region has the DNA TGTGCCAGCAGCTTAGCGCTAGGGGTAGGGAACATTCAGTACTTC. It specifies CASSLALGVGNIQYF.

This sequence joins TRBV11-2 and TRBJ1-2, with a possible D match to TRBD1 (5 bases). Germline V gene lookup returns CDR1 SGHAT and CDR2 FQNNGV. V was shortened by 4 bases and J by 8 bases, with 14 bases between the two germline ends. The CDR3 has 13 residues. The CDR3 loop is CASSSTVYSGYTF. CDR3 DNA: TGTGCCAGCAGCTCGACAGTCTACTCCGGCTACACCTTC.

The chain joins TRBV18 to TRBJ2-5; TRBD2 agrees at 8 bases. Germline CDR1 reads KGHSH; CDR2 reads LQKENI. V trimming: 6 bases; J trimming: 3 bases; junction bases outside the gene matches: 9. CDR3 size: 15 residues. CDR3 sequence: CASSWRERGKETQYF. The CDR3, as DNA: TGTGCCAGCTCCTGGAGGGAGCGGGGGAAAGAGACCCAGTACTTC.

The chain employs TRBV9 and TRBJ2-1, with 7 bases that match TRBD2. The CDR3 length is 14 residues. The germline gives CDR1 SGDLS, CDR2 YYNGEE. V lost 2 bases to trimming and J lost 4 bases; unmatched junction nucleotides: 3. The CDR3 DNA follows: TGTGCCAGCAGCGTGACTAGCAGGTACAATGAGCAGTTCTTC. It is translated as CASSVTSRYNEQFF.

The chain uses TRBV9 and TRBJ2-3; 13 nucleotides line up with TRBD2. In germline, CDR1 is SGDLS, CDR2 YYNGEE. V dropped 3 bases and J dropped 2; count of bases not matched to a gene: 3. There are 16 residues in the CDR3. The CDR3 loop is CASSGGLAGYTDTQYF. CDR3 bases: TGTGCCAGCAGCGGGGGACTAGCGGGATACACAGATACGCAGTATTTT.

The DNA of the CDR3 is TGTGCCAGTAGCTCGGGACAGGGGCTCGAGCAGTACTTC. Translating gives CASSSGQGLEQYF. The chain links TRBV19 to TRBJ2-7; 10 nucleotides agree with TRBD1. V dropped 6 bases and J dropped 6; count of bases not matched to a gene: 5. Per the germline V gene, CDR1 is LNHDA and CDR2 is SQIVND (reference sequence). The CDR3 spans 13 residues.

The chain has TRBV28 and TRBJ2-1; no clear D gene. Per germline, CDR1 MDHEN and CDR2 SYDVKM. The CDR3 is made up of 11 amino acids. V shed 8 bases and J shed 6 bases, with 8 bases lying between them. The CDR3 DNA is TGTGCCAGCCAACTAAGCAATGAGCAGTTCTTC. This gives the protein CASQLSNEQFF. Supplemented by reference TRBV28 and TRBJ2-1, the full variable domain reads DVKVTQSSRYLVKRTGEKVFLECVQDMDHENMFWYRQDPGLGLRLIYFSYDVKMKEKGDIPEGYSVSREKKERFSLILESASTNQTSMYLCASQLSNEQFFGPGTRLTVL.

The V and J genes are TRBV27 and TRBJ1-5, with D possibly being TRBD1 (6 bases). Germline V CDR1 and CDR2: MNHEY, SMNVEV (reference sequence). V shed 3 bases and J shed 2 bases, with 8 bases lying between them. The CDR3 is 14 amino acids. The CDR3 DNA is TGTGCCAGCAGTTTCGCAGGGGGCAATCAGCCCCAGCATTTT. The encoded protein is CASSFAGGNQPQHF.